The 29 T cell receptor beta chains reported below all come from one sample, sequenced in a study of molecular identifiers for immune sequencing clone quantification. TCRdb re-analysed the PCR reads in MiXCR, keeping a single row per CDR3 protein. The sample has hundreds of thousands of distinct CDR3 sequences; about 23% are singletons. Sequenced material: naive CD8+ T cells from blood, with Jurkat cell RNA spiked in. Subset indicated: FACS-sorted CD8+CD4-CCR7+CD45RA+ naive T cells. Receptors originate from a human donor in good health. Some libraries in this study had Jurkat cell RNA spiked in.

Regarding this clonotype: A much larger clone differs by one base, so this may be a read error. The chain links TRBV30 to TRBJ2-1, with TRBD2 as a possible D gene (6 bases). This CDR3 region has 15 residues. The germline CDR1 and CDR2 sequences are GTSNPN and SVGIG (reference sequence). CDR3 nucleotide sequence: TGTGCCTGGAGTGTTCTAGCGAGCTCCTACAATGAGCGGTTCTTC. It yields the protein CAWSVLASSYNERFF.

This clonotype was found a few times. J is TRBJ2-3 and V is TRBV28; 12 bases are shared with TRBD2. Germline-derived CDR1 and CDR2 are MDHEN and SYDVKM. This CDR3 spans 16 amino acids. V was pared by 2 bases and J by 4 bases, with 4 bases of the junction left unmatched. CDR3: CASSLLAGGLADTQYF. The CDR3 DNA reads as TGTGCCAGCAGTTTACTAGCGGGAGGGCTAGCAGATACGCAGTATTTT.

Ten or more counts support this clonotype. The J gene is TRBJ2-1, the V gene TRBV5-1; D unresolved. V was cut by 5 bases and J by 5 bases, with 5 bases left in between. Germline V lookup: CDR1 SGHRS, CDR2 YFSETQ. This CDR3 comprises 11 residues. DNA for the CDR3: TGCGCCAGCAGAATAAACAATGAGCAGTTCTTC. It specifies CASRINNEQFF. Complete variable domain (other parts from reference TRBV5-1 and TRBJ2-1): KAGVTQTPRYLIKTRGQQVTLSCSPISGHRSVSWYQQTPGQGLQFLFEYFSETQRNKGNFPGRFSGRQFSNSRSEMNVSTLELGDSALYLCASRINNEQFFGPGTRLTVL.

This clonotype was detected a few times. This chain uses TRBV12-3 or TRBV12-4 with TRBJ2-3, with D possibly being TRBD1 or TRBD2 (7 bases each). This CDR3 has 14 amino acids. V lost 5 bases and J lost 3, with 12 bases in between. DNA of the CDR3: TGTGCCAGCAGTGCAGGGGGGGGGACAGATACGCAGTATTTT. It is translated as CASSAGGGTDTQYF.

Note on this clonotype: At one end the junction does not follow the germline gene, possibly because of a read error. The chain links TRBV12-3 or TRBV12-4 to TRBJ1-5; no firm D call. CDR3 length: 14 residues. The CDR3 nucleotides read TGTGCCAGCAGTTTTATGGGAAACAATCACCCCCAGCATTTT. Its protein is CASSFMGNNHPQHF.

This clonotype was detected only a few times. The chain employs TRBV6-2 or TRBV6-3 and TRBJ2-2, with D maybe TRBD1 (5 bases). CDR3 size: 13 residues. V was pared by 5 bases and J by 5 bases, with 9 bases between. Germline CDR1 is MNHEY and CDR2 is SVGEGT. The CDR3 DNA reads TGTGCCAGCAGTACTTACAGGACCGGGGAGCTGTTTTTT. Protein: CASSTYRTGELFF.

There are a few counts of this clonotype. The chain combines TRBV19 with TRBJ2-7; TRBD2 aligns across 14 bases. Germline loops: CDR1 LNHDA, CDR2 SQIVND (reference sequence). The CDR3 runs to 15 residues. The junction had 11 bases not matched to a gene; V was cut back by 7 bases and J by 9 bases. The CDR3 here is CASNDGTSGSWGQYF. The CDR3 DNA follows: TGTGCCAGTAACGACGGGACTAGCGGGAGTTGGGGGCAGTACTTC.

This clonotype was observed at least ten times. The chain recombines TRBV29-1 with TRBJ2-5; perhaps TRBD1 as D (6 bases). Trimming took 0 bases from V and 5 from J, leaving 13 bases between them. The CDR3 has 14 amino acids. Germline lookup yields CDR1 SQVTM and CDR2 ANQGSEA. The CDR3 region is CSVEEVGARETQYF. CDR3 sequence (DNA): TGCAGCGTTGAAGAGGTGGGGGCCCGCGAGACCCAGTACTTC.

This CDR3 reads CASSYSIGDKGIPSNTGELFF. CDR3 DNA sequence: TGTGCCAGCAGTTACTCCATTGGGGACAAAGGGATCCCCTCGAACACCGGGGAGCTGTTTTTT. This chain connects TRBV6-2 or TRBV6-3 to TRBJ2-2; a possible D gene is TRBD1 (6 bases). Trimming removed 0 bases from V and 0 bases from J, with 23 bases in between. Germline loops: CDR1 MNHEY, CDR2 SVGEGT. The CDR3 loop spans 21 amino acids.

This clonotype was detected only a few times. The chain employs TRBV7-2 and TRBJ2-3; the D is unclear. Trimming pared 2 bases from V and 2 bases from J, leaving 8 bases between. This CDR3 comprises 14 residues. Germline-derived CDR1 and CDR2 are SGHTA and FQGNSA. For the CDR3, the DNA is TGTGCCAGCAGCTTATACGTAGCCACAGATACGCAGTATTTT. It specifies CASSLYVATDTQYF.

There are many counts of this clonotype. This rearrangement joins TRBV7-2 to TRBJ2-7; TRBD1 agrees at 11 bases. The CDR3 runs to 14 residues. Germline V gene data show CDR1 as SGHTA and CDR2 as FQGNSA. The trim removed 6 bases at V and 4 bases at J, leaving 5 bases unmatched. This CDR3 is CASRAGTGGYEQYF. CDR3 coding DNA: TGTGCCAGCAGGGCCGGGACAGGGGGATACGAGCAGTACTTC.

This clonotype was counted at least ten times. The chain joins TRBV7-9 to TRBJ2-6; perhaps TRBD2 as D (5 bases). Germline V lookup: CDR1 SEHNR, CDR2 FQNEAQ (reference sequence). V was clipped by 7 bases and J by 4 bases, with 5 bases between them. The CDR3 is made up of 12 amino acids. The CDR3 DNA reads TGTGCCAGCACGGGGGGGGCCAACGTCCTGACTTTC. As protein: CASTGGANVLTF.

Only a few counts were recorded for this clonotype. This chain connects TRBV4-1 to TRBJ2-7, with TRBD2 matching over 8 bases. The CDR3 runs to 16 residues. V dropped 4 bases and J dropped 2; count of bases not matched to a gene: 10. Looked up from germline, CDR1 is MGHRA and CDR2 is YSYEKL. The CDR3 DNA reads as TGCGCCAGCAGCCTCGCCAGCGCGGGGGGAGCCTACGAGCAGTACTTC. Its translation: CASSLASAGGAYEQYF.

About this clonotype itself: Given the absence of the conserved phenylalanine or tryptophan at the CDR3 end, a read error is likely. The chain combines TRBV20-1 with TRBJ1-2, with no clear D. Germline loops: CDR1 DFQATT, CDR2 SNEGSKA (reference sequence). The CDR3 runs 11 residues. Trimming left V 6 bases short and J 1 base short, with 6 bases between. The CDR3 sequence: CSAERNYGYTL. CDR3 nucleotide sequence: TGCAGTGCGGAACGTAACTATGGCTACACCCTC.

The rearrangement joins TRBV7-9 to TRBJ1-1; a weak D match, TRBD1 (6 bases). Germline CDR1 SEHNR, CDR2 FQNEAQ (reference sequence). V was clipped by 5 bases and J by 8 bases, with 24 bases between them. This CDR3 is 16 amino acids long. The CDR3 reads CASSESGNTGSFEAFF. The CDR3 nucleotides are TGTGCCAGCAGCGAAAGCGGAAACACAGGGTCCTTCGAAGCTTTCTTT.

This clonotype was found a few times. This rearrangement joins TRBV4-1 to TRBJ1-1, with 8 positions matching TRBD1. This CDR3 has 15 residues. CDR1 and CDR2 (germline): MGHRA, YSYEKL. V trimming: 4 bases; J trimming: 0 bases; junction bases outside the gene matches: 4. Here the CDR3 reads CASSLRTGLNTEAFF. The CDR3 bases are TGCGCCAGCAGCCTAAGGACAGGGCTGAACACTGAAGCTTTCTTT.

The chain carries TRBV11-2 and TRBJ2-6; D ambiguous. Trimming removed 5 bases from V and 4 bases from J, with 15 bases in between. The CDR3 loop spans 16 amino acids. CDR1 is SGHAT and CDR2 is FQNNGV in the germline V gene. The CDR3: CASSTPVDSGANVLTF. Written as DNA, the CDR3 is TGTGCCAGCAGCACCCCTGTTGATTCGGGGGCCAACGTCCTGACTTTC.

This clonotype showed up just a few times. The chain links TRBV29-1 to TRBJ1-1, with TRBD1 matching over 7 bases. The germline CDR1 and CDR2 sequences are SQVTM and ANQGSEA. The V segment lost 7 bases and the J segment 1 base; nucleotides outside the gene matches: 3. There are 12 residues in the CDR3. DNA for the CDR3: TGCAGCGGGGGGACAGCGAACACTGAAGCTTTCTTT. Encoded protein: CSGGTANTEAFF.

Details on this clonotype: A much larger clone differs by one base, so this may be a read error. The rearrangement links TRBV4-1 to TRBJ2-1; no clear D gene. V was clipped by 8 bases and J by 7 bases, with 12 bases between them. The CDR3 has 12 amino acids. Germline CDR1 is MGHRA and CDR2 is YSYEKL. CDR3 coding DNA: TGCGCCAGCGGCTACGACCGGAATGAGCAGTTCTTC. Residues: CASGYDRNEQFF.

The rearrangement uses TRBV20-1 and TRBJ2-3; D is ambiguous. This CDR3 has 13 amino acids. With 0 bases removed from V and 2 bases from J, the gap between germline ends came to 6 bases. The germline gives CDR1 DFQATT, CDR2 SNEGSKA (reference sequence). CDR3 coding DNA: TGCAGTGCTAGAGATCAACACACAGATACGCAGTATTTT. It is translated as CSARDQHTDTQYF.

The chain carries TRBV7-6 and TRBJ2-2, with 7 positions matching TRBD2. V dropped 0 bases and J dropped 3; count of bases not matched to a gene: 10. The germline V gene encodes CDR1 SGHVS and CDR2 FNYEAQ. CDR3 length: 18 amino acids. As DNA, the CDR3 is TGTGCCAGCAGCTTAGCGTTTGGAGCGGGACGTTACACCGGGGAGCTGTTTTTT. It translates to CASSLAFGAGRYTGELFF.

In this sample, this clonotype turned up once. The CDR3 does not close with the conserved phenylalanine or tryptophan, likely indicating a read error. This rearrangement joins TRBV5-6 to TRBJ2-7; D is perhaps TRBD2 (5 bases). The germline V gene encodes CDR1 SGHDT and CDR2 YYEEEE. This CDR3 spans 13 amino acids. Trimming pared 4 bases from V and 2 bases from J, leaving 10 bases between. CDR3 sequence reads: CASSLPTTYEQYS. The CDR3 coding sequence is TGTGCCAGCAGCCTGCCGACTACCTACGAGCAGTACTCC.

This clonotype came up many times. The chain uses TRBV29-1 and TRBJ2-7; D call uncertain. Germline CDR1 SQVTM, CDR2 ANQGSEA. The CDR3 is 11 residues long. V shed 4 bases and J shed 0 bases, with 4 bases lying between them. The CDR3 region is CSVGSSYEQYF. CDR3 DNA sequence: TGCAGCGTTGGCAGCTCCTACGAGCAGTACTTC.

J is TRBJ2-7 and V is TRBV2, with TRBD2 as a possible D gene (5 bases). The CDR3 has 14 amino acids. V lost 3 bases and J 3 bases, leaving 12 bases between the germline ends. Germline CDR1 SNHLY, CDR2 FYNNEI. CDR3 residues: CASSDQDSSYEQYF. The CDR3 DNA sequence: TGTGCCAGCAGTGACCAGGACTCCAGCTACGAGCAGTACTTC.

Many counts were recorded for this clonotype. The CDR3 nucleotides are TGTGCCAGCAGCCCGGGACAGCTCGACAATGAGCAGTTCTTC. Residues: CASSPGQLDNEQFF. The rearrangement uses TRBV7-8 and TRBJ2-1, with 7 bases that match TRBD1. The CDR3 consists of 14 residues. Trimming at V came to 5 bases and at J to 5 bases, leaving 6 bases not matched to a gene. Germline V CDR1 and CDR2: SGHVS, FQNEAQ. The full variable domain, completed using reference TRBV7-8 and TRBJ2-1, is GAGVSQSPRYKVAKRGQDVALRCDPISGHVSLFWYQQALGQGPEFLTYFQNEAQLDKSGLPSDRFFAERPEGSVSTLKIQRTQQEDSAVYLCASSPGQLDNEQFFGPGTRLTVL.

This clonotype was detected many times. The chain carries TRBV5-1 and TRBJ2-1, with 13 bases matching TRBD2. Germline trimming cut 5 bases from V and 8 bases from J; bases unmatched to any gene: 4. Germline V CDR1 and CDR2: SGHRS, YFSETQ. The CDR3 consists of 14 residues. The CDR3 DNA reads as TGCGCCAGCAGTTGGACTAGCGGGAGTGATGAGCAGTTCTTC. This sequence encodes CASSWTSGSDEQFF.

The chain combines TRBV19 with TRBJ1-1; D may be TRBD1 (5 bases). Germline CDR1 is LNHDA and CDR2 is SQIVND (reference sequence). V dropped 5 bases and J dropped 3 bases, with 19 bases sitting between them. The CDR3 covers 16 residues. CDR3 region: CASSSNPPVGDTEAFF. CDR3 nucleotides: TGTGCCAGTAGTTCGAACCCCCCAGTGGGGGACACTGAAGCTTTCTTT.

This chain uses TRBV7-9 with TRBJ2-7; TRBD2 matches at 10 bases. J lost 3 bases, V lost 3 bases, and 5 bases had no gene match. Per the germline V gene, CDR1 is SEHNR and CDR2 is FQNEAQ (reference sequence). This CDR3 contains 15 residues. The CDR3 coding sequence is TGTGCCAGCAGCTTCGGGGCTAGCGGGAGCTACGAGCAGTACTTC. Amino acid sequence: CASSFGASGSYEQYF.

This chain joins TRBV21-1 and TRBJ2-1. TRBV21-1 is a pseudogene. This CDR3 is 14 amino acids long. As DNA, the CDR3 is TGTGCCAGCAGCAAAGCCTCGTCCCTCAATGAGCAGTTCTTC. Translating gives CASSKASSLNEQFF.